The clone carrying this T cell receptor (beta chain) was seen repeatedly, ten times or more. Its antigen is unknown. TCRdb used MiXCR to reprocess the reads, holding one entry per CDR3 protein. The sample includes hundreds of thousands of distinct CDR3 sequences, roughly a sixth of them seen just once. Per germline, CDR1 MDHEN and CDR2 SYDVKM. This CDR3 has 18 residues. After removal of 5 bases from V and 2 bases from J, the junction contained 16 bases not matched to a gene. This entry comes from a study of T cell repertoires in cytomegalovirus infection. Findings and limits, study-wide: Dominant in the ex vivo response were TCR beta clonotypes restricted by HLA-C and specific for CMV.

The TCR originated in a human donor in good health (CMV status not recorded). Some clones in this sample may be carry-over from other donors' samples. Sequenced sample: PBMCs. The chain links TRBV28 to TRBJ2-3; TRBD2 aligns across 7 bases. CDR3 in amino acids: CASSPAGEANTNTDTQYF. The CDR3 DNA reads TGTGCCAGCAGTCCGGCGGGGGAAGCTAATACAAACACAGATACGCAGTATTTT.